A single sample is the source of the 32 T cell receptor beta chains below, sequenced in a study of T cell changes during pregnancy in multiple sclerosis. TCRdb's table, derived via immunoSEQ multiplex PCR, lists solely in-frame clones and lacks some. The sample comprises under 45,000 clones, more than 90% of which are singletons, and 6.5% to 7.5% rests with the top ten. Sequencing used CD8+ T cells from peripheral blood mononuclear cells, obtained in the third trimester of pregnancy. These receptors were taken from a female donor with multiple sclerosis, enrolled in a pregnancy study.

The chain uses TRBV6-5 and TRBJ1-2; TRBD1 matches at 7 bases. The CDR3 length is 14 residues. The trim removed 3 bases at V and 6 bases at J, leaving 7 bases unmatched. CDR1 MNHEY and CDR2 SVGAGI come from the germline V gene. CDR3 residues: CASSYVRGMDGYTF. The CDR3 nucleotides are TGTGCCAGCAGTTATGTCAGGGGGATGGATGGCTACACCTTC.

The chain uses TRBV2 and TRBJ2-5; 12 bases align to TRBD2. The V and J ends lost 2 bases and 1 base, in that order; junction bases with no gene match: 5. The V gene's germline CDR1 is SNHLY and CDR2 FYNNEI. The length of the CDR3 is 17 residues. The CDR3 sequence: CASSEHLAGGGQETQYF. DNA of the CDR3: TGTGCCAGCAGTGAACATCTAGCGGGAGGGGGCCAAGAGACCCAGTACTTC. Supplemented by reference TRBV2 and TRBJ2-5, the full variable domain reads EPEVTQTPSHQVTQMGQEVILRCVPISNHLYFYWYRQILGQKVEFLVSFYNNEISEKSEIFDDQFSVERPDGSNFTLKIRSTKLEDSAMYFCASSEHLAGGGQETQYFGPGTRLLVL.

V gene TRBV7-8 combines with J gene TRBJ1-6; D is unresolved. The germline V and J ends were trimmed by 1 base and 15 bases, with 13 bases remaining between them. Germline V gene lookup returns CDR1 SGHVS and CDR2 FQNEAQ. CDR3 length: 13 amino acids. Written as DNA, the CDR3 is TGTGCCAGCAGCTTAGGAGGGAATACAATCCTCCACTTT. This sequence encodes CASSLGGNTILHF.

The CDR3 DNA follows: TGTGCCAGCAGCATAGGGACTAGCGGAAGGTACAATGAGCAGTTCTTC. Its translation: CASSIGTSGRYNEQFF. The chain is built from TRBV7-6 and TRBJ2-1; the match to TRBD2 covers 11 bases. V shed 5 bases and J 4 bases; nucleotides not matched to a gene: 7. This CDR3 has 16 amino acids. Germline V gene lookup returns CDR1 SGHVS and CDR2 FNYEAQ. Full variable domain (missing parts from reference TRBV7-6 and TRBJ2-1): GAGVSQSPRYKVTKRGQDVALRCDPISGHVSLYWYRQALGQGPEFLTYFNYEAQQDKSGLPNDRFSAERPEGSISTLTIQRTEQRDSAMYRCASSIGTSGRYNEQFFGPGTRLTVL.

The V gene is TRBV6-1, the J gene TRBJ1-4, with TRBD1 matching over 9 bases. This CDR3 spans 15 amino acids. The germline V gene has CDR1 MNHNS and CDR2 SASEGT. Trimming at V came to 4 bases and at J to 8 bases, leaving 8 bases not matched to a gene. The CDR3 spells CASSGWGQGGEKLFF. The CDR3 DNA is TGTGCCAGCAGTGGCTGGGGACAGGGAGGCGAAAAACTGTTTTTT.

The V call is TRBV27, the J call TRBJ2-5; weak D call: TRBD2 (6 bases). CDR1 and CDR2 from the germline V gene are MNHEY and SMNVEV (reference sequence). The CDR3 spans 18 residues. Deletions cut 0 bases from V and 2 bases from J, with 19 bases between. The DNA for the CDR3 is TGTGCCAGCAGTTTATCGATGGAGGGCCATAACCAACAAGAGACCCAGTACTTC. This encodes CASSLSMEGHNQQETQYF.

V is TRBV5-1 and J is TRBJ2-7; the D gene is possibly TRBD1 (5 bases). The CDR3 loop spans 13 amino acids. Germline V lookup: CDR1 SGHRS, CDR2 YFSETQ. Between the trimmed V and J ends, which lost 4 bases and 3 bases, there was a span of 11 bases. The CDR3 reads CASSIGHGYEQYF. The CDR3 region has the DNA TGCGCCAGCAGCATTGGACACGGCTACGAGCAGTACTTC.

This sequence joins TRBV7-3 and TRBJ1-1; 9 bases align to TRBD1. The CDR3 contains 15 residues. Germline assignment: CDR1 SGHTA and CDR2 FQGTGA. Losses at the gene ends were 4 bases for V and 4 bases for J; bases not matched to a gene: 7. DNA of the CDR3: TGTGCCAGCAGCTCCATGGGACAGGGAGTCACTGAAGCTTTCTTT. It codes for CASSSMGQGVTEAFF.

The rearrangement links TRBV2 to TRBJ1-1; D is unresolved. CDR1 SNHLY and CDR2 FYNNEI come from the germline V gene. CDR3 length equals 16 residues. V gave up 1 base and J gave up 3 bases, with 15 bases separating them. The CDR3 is CASSEDGELEDTEAFF. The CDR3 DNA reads TGTGCCAGCAGTGAAGACGGGGAGCTGGAGGACACTGAAGCTTTCTTT.

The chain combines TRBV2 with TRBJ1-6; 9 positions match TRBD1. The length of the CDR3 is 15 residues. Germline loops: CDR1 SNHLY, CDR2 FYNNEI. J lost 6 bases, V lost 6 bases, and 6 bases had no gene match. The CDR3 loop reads CASSTVGQGNSPLHF. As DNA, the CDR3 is TGTGCCAGCAGCACCGTGGGACAGGGTAATTCACCCCTCCACTTT. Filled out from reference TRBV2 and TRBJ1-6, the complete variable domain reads EPEVTQTPSHQVTQMGQEVILRCVPISNHLYFYWYRQILGQKVEFLVSFYNNEISEKSEIFDDQFSVERPDGSNFTLKIRSTKLEDSAMYFCASSTVGQGNSPLHFGNGTRLTVT.

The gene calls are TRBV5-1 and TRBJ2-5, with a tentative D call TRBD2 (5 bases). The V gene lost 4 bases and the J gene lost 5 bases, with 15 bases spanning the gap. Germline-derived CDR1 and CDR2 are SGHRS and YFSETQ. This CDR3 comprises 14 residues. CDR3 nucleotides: TGCGCCAGCAGCCCGGAGGATCCTAGGGAGACCCAGTACTTC. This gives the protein CASSPEDPRETQYF.

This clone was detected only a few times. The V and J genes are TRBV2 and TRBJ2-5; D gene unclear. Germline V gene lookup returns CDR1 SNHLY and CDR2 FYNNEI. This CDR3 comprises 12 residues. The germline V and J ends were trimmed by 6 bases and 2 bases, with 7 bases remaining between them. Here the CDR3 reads CASRQSQETQYF. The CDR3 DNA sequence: TGTGCCAGCAGACAGTCTCAAGAGACCCAGTACTTC. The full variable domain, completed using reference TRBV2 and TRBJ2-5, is EPEVTQTPSHQVTQMGQEVILRCVPISNHLYFYWYRQILGQKVEFLVSFYNNEISEKSEIFDDQFSVERPDGSNFTLKIRSTKLEDSAMYFCASRQSQETQYFGPGTRLLVL.

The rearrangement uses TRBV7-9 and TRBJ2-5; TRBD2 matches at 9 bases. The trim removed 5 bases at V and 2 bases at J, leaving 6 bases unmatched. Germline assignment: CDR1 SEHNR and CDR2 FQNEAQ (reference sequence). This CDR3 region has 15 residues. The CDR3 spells CASSPGLADQETQYF. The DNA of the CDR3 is TGTGCCAGCAGCCCGGGACTAGCCGATCAAGAGACCCAGTACTTC.

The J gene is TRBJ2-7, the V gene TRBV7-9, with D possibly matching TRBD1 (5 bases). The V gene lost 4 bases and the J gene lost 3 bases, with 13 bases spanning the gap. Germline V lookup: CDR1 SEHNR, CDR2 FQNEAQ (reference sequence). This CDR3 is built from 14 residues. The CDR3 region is CASSSGSVGYEQYF. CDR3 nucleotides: TGTGCCAGCAGCTCAGGGTCGGTCGGCTACGAGCAGTACTTC.

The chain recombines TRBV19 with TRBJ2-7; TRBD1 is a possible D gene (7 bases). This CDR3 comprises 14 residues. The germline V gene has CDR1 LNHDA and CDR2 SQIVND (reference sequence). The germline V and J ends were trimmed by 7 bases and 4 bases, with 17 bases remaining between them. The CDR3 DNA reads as TGTGCCAGTAAAGCGGCAGGGGGGTCGTACGAGCAGTACTTC. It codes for CASKAAGGSYEQYF.

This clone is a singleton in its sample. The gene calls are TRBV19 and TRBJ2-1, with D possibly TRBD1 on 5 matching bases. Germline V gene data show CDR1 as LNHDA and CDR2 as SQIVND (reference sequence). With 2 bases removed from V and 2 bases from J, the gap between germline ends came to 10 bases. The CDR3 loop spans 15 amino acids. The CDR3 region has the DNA TGTGCCAGTAGTATATCAGGGTATGCCTACAATGAGCAGTTCTTC. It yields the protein CASSISGYAYNEQFF. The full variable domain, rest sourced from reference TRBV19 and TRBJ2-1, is DGGITQSPKYLFRKEGQNVTLSCEQNLNHDAMYWYRQDPGQGLRLIYYSQIVNDFQKGDIAEGYSVSREKKESFPLTVTSAQKNPTAFYLCASSISGYAYNEQFFGPGTRLTVL.

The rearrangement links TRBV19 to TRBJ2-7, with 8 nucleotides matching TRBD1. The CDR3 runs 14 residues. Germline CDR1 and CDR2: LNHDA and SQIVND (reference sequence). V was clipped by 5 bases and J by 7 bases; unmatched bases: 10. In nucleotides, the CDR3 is TGTGCCAGTAGTCCTGGACAGGGCGGTTTGGAGCAGTACTTC. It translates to CASSPGQGGLEQYF.

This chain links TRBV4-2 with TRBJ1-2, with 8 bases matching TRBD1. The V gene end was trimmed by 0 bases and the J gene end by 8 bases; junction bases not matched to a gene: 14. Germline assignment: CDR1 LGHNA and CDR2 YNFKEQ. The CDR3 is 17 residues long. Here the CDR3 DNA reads TGTGCCAGCAGCCAAGACGTTATCGGACAGGGACCTAGGGGCTACACCTTC. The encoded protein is CASSQDVIGQGPRGYTF.

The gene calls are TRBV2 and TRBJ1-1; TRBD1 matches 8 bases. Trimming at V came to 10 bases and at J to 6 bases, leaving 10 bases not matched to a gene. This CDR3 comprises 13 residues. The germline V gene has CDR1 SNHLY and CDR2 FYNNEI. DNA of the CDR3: TGTGCCACCAAGGGACAGGTAATCGCTGAAGCTTTCTTT. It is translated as CATKGQVIAEAFF. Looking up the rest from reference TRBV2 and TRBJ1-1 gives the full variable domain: EPEVTQTPSHQVTQMGQEVILRCVPISNHLYFYWYRQILGQKVEFLVSFYNNEISEKSEIFDDQFSVERPDGSNFTLKIRSTKLEDSAMYFCATKGQVIAEAFFGQGTRLTVV.

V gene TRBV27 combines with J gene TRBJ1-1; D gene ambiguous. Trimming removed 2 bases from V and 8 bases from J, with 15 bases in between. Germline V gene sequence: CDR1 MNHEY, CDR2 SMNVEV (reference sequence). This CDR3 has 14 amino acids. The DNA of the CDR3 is TGTGCCAGCAGTTTAGAAGGAGGTTTACTGGAAGCTTTCTTT. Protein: CASSLEGGLLEAFF.

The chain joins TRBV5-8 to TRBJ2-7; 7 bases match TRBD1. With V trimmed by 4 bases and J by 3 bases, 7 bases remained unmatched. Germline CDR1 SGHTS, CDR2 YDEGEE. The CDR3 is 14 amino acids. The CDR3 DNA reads TGTGCCAGCAGCATAGGACAGGTAGGCTACGAGCAGTACTTC. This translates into CASSIGQVGYEQYF. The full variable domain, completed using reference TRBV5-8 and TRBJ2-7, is EAGVTQSPTHLIKTRGQQATLRCSPISGHTSVYWYQQALGLGLQFLLWYDEGEERNRGNFPPRFSGRQFPNYSSELNVNALELEDSALYLCASSIGQVGYEQYFGPGTRLTVT.

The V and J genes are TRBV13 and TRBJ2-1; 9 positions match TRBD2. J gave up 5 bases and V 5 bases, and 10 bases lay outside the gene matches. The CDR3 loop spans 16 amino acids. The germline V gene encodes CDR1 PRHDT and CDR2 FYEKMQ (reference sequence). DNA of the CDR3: TGTGCCAGCAGCCCCCCCCTAGCGGGGAACAACAATGAGCAGTTCTTC. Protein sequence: CASSPPLAGNNNEQFF.

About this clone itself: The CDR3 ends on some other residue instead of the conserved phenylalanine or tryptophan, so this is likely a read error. As DNA, the CDR3 is TGTGCCAGCAGCTTGAACAGGGGGCTGGACGAGCAGTACCTC. It yields the protein CASSLNRGLDEQYL. V gene TRBV13 combines with J gene TRBJ2-7; 9 nucleotides match TRBD1. The CDR3 runs 14 residues. The ends lost 3 bases at V and 5 bases at J; junction bases unmatched: 5. Per the germline V gene, CDR1 is PRHDT and CDR2 is FYEKMQ (reference sequence).

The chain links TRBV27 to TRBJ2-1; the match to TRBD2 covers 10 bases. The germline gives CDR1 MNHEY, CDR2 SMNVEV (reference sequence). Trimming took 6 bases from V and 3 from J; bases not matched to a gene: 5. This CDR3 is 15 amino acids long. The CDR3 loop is CASSPWTSGYNEQFF. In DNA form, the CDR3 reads TGTGCCAGCAGCCCCTGGACTAGCGGCTACAATGAGCAGTTCTTC.

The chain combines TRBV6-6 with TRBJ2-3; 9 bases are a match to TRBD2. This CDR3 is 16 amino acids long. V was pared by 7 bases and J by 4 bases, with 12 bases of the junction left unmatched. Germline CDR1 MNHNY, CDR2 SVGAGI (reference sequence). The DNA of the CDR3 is TGTGCCAGCACCGAGGTGGGGACTAGCTTCGCAGATACGCAGTATTTT. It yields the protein CASTEVGTSFADTQYF.

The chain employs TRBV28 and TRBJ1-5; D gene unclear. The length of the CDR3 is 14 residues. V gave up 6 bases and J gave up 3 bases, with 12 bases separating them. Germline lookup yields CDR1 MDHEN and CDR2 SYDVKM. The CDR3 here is CASSLGLPNQPQHF. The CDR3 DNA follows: TGTGCCAGCAGCCTTGGACTCCCCAATCAGCCCCAGCATTTT.

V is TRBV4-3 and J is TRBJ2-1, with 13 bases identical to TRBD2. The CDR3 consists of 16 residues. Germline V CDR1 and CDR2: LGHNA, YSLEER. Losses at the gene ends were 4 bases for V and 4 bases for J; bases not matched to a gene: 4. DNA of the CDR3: TGCGCCAGCAGCCTAACTAGCGGGGGGGATTACAATGAGCAGTTCTTC. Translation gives CASSLTSGGDYNEQFF.

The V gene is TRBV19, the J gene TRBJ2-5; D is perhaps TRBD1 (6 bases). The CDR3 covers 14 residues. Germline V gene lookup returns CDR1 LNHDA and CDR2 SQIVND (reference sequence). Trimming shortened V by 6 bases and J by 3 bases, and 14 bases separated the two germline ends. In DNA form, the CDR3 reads TGTGCCAGTAGCCGGAACAGGGACGAAGAGACCCAGTACTTC. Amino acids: CASSRNRDEETQYF.

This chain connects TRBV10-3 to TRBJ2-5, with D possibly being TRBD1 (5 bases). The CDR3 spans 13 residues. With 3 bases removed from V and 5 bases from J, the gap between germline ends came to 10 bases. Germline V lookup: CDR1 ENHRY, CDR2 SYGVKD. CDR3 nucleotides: TGTGCCATCAGTGAAAGGGGCTCGGAGACCCAGTACTTC. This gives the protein CAISERGSETQYF.

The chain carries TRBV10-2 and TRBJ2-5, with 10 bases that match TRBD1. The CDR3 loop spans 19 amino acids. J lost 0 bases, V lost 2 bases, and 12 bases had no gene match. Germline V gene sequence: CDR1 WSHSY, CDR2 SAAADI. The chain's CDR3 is CASSETGTGVGGYQETQYF. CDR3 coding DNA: TGCGCCAGCAGTGAGACCGGGACAGGGGTTGGGGGGTACCAAGAGACCCAGTACTTC.

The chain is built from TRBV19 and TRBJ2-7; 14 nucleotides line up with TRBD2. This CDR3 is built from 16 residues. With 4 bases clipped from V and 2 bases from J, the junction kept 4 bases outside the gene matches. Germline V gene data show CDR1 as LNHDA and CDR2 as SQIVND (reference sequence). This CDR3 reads CASSTTSGRAAYEQYF. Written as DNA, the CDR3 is TGTGCCAGTAGTACGACTAGCGGGAGGGCGGCCTACGAGCAGTACTTC.

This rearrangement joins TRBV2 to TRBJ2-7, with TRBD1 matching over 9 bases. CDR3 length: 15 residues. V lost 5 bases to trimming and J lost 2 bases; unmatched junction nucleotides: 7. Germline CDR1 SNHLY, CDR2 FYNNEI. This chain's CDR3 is CASSRPGQGTYEQYF. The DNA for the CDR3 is TGTGCCAGCAGTAGACCGGGACAGGGTACCTACGAGCAGTACTTC. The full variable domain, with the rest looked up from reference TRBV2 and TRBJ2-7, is EPEVTQTPSHQVTQMGQEVILRCVPISNHLYFYWYRQILGQKVEFLVSFYNNEISEKSEIFDDQFSVERPDGSNFTLKIRSTKLEDSAMYFCASSRPGQGTYEQYFGPGTRLTVT.